These 19 T cell receptor beta chains were sequenced from one sample in a study of cytomegalovirus exposure and HLA in healthy donors. A multiplex PCR was run with 60 Vbeta primers and 13 Jbeta primers. This table comes from immunoSEQ multiplex PCR, and its TCRdb copy is limited to in-frame clones, with some not included. The repertoire includes roughly 200,000 clones, around 74% of them detected once, and 2.9% sits in the top ten. Sequencing was done on a sample of PBMCs. Receptor source: a male donor in good health and CMV-seronegative.

V gene TRBV5-6 combines with J gene TRBJ2-2; 14 positions match TRBD2. V was clipped by 0 bases and J by 5 bases; unmatched bases: 6. The CDR3 runs to 18 residues. Looked up from germline, CDR1 is SGHDT and CDR2 is YYEEEE. CDR3 bases: TGTGCCAGCAGCTTGGCCGGGACTAGCGGGAGCGTAACCGGGGAGCTGTTTTTT. This translates into CASSLAGTSGSVTGELFF.

The gene calls are TRBV6-6 and TRBJ1-2, with 8 bases aligning to TRBD1. The trim removed 6 bases at V and 5 bases at J, leaving 8 bases unmatched. CDR3 length: 14 residues. Germline V CDR1 and CDR2: MNHNY, SVGAGI (reference sequence). Here the CDR3 reads CASRLGQGSYGYTF. DNA of the CDR3: TGTGCCAGCAGACTTGGACAGGGATCATATGGCTACACCTTC.

The V gene is TRBV25-1, the J gene TRBJ1-1, with TRBD1 matching over 8 bases. The CDR3 has 13 residues. V shed 5 bases, J shed 8 bases, and the junction held 7 bases outside the gene matches. The V gene's germline CDR1 is MGHDK and CDR2 SYGVNS. In nucleotides, the CDR3 is TGTGCCAGCAGTCCAGGGACAGGAAGGGAAGCTTTCTTT. This translates into CASSPGTGREAFF.

The chain employs TRBV27 and TRBJ2-6; D remains ambiguous. In germline, CDR1 is MNHEY, CDR2 SMNVEV (reference sequence). The CDR3 covers 15 residues. V was pared by 5 bases and J by 0 bases, with 8 bases between. The CDR3: CASSLLSSGANVLTF. The CDR3 nucleotides are TGTGCCAGCAGTCTCCTCTCCTCTGGGGCCAACGTCCTGACTTTC.

The chain is built from TRBV28 and TRBJ2-4; D is perhaps TRBD2 (7 bases). V dropped 2 bases and J dropped 9 bases, with 14 bases sitting between them. From germline, CDR1 is MDHEN and CDR2 SYDVKM. The CDR3 sequence is 14 residues long. The CDR3 is CASSLRGGGVIQYF. The CDR3 coding sequence is TGTGCCAGCAGTTTAAGGGGAGGGGGGGTCATTCAGTACTTC.

The chain couples TRBV7-2 to TRBJ1-5; D is perhaps TRBD1 (6 bases). V dropped 1 base and J dropped 4 bases, with 11 bases sitting between them. CDR1 is SGHTA, CDR2 FQGNSA, per germline. CDR3 length: 15 residues. CDR3 sequence (DNA): TGTGCCAGCAGCTTAGTTTCGCAGGGGAATCAGCCCCAGCATTTT. Protein product: CASSLVSQGNQPQHF. Full variable domain (remainder filled in from reference TRBV7-2 and TRBJ1-5): GAGVSQSPSNKVTEKGKDVELRCDPISGHTALYWYRQSLGQGLEFLIYFQGNSAPDKSGLPSDRFSAERTGGSVSTLTIQRTQQEDSAVYLCASSLVSQGNQPQHFGDGTRLSIL.

There are a few counts of this clone. This CDR3 is CSVLLPGTGGLQPQHF. The CDR3 region has the DNA TGCAGCGTTCTGTTACCTGGGACAGGGGGCCTTCAGCCCCAGCATTTT. The chain is built from TRBV29-1 and TRBJ1-5, with 12 bases matching TRBD1. Unmatched junction bases numbered 11, after V lost 5 bases and J lost 6 bases. Germline loops: CDR1 SQVTM, CDR2 ANQGSEA. The CDR3 spans 16 residues.

V gene TRBV10-3 combines with J gene TRBJ2-7; 7 bases align to TRBD1. With 5 bases clipped from V and 5 bases from J, the junction kept 9 bases outside the gene matches. CDR1 is ENHRY, CDR2 SYGVKD, per germline. The CDR3 runs to 14 residues. The CDR3 nucleotides read TGTGCCATCAGTAAGACAGGGAGCCTTCACGAGCAGTACTTC. Its protein is CAISKTGSLHEQYF.

The chain has TRBV28 and TRBJ2-3; 13 bases agree with TRBD2. The CDR3 covers 20 residues. Germline CDR1 MDHEN, CDR2 SYDVKM. Germline trimming cut 4 bases from V and 1 base from J; bases unmatched to any gene: 14. This CDR3 is CASSWTSGSLKELRTDTQYF. The CDR3 DNA sequence: TGTGCCAGCAGTTGGACTAGCGGGAGCCTAAAAGAGTTGCGCACAGATACGCAGTATTTT. Full variable domain (missing parts from reference TRBV28 and TRBJ2-3): DVKVTQSSRYLVKRTGEKVFLECVQDMDHENMFWYRQDPGLGLRLIYFSYDVKMKEKGDIPEGYSVSREKKERFSLILESASTNQTSMYLCASSWTSGSLKELRTDTQYFGPGTRLTVL.

The genes are TRBV18 and TRBJ1-2; 7 nucleotides agree with TRBD1. The J segment lost 3 bases and the V segment lost 3 bases, leaving 7 bases of the junction unmatched. The germline gives CDR1 KGHSH, CDR2 LQKENI. The CDR3 loop spans 15 amino acids. CDR3 coding DNA: TGTGCCAGCTCACCCGAGACAGGACAGGACTATGGCTACACCTTC. This encodes CASSPETGQDYGYTF.

A note on this clone: A read error may produce the germline difference seen at one junction end. The chain joins TRBV2 to TRBJ2-4; the match to TRBD1 covers 9 bases. Germline V gene data show CDR1 as SNHLY and CDR2 as FYNNEI. The CDR3 loop spans 12 amino acids. CDR3 sequence: CASSNTGTGLIF. For the CDR3, the DNA is TGTGCCAGCAGCAACACCGGGACAGGGCTGATCTTC.

The chain links TRBV28 to TRBJ1-5, with D maybe TRBD1 (6 bases). The CDR3 length is 13 residues. V was trimmed by 7 bases and J by 7 bases, leaving 14 bases between them. Germline-derived CDR1 and CDR2 are MDHEN and SYDVKM. CDR3 DNA sequence: TGTGCCAGCAACCGAGGGGGATGGCAGCCCCAGCATTTT. This gives the protein CASNRGGWQPQHF.

The rearrangement joins TRBV5-8 to TRBJ2-1; 10 nucleotides align to TRBD2. The CDR3 has 15 residues. V trimming: 4 bases; J trimming: 8 bases; junction bases outside the gene matches: 9. Germline assignment: CDR1 SGHTS and CDR2 YDEGEE. CDR3: CASSPLAGVFDEQFF. The CDR3, as DNA: TGTGCCAGCAGCCCGCTAGCGGGAGTTTTCGATGAGCAGTTCTTC.

This clone has a single count. J is TRBJ2-7 and V is TRBV9; D may be TRBD1 (6 bases). This CDR3 has 14 residues. Trimming left V 0 bases short and J 5 bases short, with 12 bases between. Per germline, CDR1 SGDLS and CDR2 YYNGEE. The DNA for the CDR3 is TGTGCCAGCAGCGTAGGGCAGGGGCTAGACGAGCAGTACTTC. Residues: CASSVGQGLDEQYF.

V gene TRBV6-6 combines with J gene TRBJ1-5, with D uncertain. Trimming left V 6 bases short and J 1 base short, with 16 bases between. The CDR3 is made up of 16 amino acids. Germline CDR1 reads MNHNY; CDR2 reads SVGAGI (reference sequence). The CDR3 protein is CASSSSYGVSNQPQHF. Here the CDR3 DNA reads TGTGCCAGCAGCTCCTCGTACGGGGTAAGCAATCAGCCCCAGCATTTT.

The chain has TRBV6-5 and TRBJ1-1, with unresolved D. From germline, CDR1 is MNHEY and CDR2 SVGAGI. The V and J ends lost 0 bases and 0 bases respectively, with 8 bases between them. The CDR3 covers 15 residues. In nucleotides, the CDR3 is TGTGCCAGCAGTTACTCTACGAGGGTGAACACTGAAGCTTTCTTT. Its protein is CASSYSTRVNTEAFF.

This clone was observed a single time. The rearrangement joins TRBV5-4 to TRBJ1-1; D remains ambiguous. V was trimmed by 0 bases and J by 6 bases, leaving 9 bases between them. The CDR3 extends over 13 amino acids. Looked up from germline, CDR1 is SGHNT and CDR2 is YYREEE (reference sequence). Here the CDR3 DNA reads TGTGCCAGCAGCTTGGAGTGGGAGTCTGAAGCTTTCTTT. Translation gives CASSLEWESEAFF.

This chain connects TRBV28 to TRBJ2-3; D gene unclear. Trimming shortened V by 10 bases and J by 0 bases, and 14 bases separated the two germline ends. The CDR3 length is 14 residues. Germline-derived CDR1 and CDR2 are MDHEN and SYDVKM. The CDR3 nucleotides read TGTGCCACCGCCGGGTCCACTAGCACAGATACGCAGTATTTT. Its protein product is CATAGSTSTDTQYF.

The J gene is TRBJ2-5, the V gene TRBV28; D is uncertain. Per germline, CDR1 MDHEN and CDR2 SYDVKM. This CDR3 region has 15 residues. Trimming shortened V by 6 bases and J by 2 bases, and 16 bases separated the two germline ends. The DNA of the CDR3 is TGTGCCAGCAGCCAATTTGCTAGTGGACAAGAGACCCAGTACTTC. It translates to CASSQFASGQETQYF.